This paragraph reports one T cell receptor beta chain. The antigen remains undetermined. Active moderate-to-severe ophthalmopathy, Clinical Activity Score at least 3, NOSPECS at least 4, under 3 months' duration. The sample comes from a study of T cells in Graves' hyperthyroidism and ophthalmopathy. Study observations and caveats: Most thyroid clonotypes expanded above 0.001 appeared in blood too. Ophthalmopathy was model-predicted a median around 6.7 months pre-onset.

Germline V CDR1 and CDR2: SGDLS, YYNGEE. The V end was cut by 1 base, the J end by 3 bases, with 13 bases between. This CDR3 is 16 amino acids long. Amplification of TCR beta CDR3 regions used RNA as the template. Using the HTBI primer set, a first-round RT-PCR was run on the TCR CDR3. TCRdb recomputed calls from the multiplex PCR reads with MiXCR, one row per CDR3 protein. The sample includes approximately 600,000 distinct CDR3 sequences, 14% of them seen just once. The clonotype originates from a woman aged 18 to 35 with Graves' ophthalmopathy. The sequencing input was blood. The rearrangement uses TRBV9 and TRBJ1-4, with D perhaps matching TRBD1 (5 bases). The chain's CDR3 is CASSVRGLPSNEKLFF. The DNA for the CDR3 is TGTGCCAGCAGCGTAAGGGGCCTGCCGTCTAATGAAAAACTGTTTTTT.